What follows describes a single T cell receptor (beta chain). Unique molecular identifiers tagged the TCRbeta library. TCRdb re-called the PCR reads with MiXCR, one entry per CDR3 protein. The sample lists a few hundred thousand distinct CDR3 sequences, about a tenth seen once, with approximately 2.3% in the top ten. The sample belongs to a study of T-cell reconstitution after alpha-beta-depleted transplantation in children. V dropped 7 bases and J dropped 0; count of bases not matched to a gene: 5. The CDR3 has 14 amino acids. The TCR comes from a human donor who donated a stem cell graft to a child with acute lymphoblastic leukemia. This chain links TRBV12-3 or TRBV12-4 with TRBJ2-7, with 8 bases aligning to TRBD2. This material consisted of PBMCs from the stem cell graft donor, taken from the stem cell graft. The DNA of the CDR3 is TGTGCCAGCACCGTTAGCGGGAACTCCTACGAGCAGTACTTC. As protein: CASTVSGNSYEQYF.